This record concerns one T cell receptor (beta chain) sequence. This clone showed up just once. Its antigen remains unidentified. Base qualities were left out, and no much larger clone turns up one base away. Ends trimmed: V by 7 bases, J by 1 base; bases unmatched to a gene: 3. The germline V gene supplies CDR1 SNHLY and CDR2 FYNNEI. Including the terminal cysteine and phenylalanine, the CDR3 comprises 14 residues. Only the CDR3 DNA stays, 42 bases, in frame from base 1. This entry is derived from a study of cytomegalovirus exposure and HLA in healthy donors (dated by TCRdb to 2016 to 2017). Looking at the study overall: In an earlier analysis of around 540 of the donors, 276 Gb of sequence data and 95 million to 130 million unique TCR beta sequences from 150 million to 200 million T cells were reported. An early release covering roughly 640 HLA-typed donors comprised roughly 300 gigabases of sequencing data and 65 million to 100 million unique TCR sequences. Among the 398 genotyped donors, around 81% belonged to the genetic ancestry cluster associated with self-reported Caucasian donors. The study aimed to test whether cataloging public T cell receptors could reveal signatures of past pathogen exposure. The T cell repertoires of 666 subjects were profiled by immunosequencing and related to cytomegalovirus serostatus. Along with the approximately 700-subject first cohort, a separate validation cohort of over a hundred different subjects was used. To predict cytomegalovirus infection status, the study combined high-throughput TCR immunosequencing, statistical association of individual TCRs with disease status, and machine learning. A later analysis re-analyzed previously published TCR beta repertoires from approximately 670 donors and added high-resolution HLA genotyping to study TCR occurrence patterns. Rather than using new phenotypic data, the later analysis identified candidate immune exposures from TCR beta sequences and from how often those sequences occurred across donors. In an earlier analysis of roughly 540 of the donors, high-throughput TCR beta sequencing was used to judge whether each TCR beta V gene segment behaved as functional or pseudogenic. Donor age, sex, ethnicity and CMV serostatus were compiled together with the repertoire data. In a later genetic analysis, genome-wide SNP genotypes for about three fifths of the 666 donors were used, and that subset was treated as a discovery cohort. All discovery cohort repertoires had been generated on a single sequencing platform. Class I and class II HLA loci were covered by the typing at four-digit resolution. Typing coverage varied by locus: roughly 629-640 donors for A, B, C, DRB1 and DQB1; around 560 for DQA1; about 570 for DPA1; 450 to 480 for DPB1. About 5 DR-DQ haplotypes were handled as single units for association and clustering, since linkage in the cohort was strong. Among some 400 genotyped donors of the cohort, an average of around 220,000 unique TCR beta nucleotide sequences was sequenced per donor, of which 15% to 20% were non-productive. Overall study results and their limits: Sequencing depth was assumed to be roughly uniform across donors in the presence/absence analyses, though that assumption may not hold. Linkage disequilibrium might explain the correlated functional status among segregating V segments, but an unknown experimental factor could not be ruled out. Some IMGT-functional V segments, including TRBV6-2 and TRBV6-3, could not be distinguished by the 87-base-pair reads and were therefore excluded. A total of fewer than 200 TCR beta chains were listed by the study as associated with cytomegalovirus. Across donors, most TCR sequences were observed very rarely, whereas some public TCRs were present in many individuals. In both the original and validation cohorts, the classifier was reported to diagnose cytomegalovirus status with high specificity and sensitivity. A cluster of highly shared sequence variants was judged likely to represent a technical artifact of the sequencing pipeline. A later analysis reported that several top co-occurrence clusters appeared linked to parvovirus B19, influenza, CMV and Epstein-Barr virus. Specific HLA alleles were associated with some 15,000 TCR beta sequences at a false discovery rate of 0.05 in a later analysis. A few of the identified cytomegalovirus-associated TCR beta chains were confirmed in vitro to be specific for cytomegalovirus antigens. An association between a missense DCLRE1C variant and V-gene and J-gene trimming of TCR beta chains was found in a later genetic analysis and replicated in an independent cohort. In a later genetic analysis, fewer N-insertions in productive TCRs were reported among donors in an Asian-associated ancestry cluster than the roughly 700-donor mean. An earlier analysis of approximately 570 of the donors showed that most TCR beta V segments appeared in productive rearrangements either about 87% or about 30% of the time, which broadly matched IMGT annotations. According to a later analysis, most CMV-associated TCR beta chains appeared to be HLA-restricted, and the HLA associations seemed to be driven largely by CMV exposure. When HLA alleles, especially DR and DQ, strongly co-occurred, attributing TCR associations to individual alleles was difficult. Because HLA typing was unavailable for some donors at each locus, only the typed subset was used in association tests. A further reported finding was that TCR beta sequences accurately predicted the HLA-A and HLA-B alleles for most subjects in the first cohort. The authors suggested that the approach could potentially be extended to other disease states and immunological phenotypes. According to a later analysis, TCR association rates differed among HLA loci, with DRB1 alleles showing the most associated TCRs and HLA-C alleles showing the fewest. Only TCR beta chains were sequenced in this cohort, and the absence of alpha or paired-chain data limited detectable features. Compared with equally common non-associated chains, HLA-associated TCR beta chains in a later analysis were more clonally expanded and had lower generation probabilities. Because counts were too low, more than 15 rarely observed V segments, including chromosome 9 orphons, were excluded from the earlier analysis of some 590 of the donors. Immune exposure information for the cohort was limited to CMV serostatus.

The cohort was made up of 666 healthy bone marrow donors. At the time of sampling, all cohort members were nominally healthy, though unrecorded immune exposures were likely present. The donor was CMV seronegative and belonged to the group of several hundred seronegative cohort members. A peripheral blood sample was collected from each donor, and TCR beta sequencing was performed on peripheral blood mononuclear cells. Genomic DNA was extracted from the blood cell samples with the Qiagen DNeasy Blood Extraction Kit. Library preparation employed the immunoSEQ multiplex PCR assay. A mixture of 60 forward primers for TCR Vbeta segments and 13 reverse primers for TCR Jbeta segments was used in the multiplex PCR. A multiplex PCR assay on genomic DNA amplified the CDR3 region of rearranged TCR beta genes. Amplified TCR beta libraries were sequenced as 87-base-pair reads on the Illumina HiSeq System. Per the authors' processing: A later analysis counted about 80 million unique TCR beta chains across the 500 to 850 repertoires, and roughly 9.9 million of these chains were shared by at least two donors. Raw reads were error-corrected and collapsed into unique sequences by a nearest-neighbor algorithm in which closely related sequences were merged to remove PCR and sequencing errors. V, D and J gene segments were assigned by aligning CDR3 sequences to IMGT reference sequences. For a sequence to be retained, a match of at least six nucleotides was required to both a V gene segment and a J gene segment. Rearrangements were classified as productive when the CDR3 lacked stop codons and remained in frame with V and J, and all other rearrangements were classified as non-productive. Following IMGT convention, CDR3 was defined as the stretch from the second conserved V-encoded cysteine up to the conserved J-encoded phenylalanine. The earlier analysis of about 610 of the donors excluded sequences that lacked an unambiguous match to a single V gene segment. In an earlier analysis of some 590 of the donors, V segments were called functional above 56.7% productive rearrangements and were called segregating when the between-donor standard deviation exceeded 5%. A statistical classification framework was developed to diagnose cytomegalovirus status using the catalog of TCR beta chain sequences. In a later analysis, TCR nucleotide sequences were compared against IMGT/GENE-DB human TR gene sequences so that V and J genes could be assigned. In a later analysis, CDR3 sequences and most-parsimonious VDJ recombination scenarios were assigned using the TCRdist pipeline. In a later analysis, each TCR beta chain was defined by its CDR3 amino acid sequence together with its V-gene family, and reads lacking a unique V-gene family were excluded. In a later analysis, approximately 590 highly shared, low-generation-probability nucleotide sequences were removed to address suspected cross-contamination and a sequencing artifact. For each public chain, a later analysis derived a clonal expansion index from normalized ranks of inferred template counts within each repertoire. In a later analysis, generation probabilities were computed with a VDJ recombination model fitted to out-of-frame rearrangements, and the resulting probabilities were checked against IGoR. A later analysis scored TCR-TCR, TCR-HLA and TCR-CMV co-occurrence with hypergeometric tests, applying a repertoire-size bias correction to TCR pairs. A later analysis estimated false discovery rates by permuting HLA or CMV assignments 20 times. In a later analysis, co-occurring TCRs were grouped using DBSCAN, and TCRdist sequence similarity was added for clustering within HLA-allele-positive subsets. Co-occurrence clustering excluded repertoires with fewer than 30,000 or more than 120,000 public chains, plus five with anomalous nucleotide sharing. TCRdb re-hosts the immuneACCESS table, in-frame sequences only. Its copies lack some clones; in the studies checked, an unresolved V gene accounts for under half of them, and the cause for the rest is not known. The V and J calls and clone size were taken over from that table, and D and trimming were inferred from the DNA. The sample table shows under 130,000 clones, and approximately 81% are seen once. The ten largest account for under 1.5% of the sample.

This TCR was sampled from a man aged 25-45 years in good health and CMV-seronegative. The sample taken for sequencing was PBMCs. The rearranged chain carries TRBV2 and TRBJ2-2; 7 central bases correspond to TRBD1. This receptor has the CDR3 CASKGTVNTGELFF. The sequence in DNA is TGTGCCAGCAAAGGGACAGTGAACACCGGGGAGCTGTTTTTT.